This TCR beta chain was sequenced in a study of molecular identifiers for immune sequencing clone quantification. V gave up 0 bases and J gave up 4 bases, with 14 bases separating them. Germline V gene data show CDR1 as SGHRS and CDR2 as YFSETQ. The CDR3 is 16 amino acids. Whole-study results and caveats: Clone sizes could be underestimated for highly expanded clones when identical TCR molecules share a barcode.

Methods described previously were used for bulk TCR libraries, and listed TCR primers were applied. TCRdb fed the PCR reads into MiXCR, producing one record per CDR3 protein. The sample includes more than 50,000 distinct CDR3 sequences, under 20% of them seen just once. Input for naive CD8 libraries was about 18,000 to 1,000,000 sorted cells; the RNA fraction used was 10%, 30% or 50%. About this clonotype itself: Antigen specificity is unknown.

This sequence originates from a human donor in good health. Some libraries in this study had Jurkat cell RNA spiked in. V is TRBV5-1 and J is TRBJ1-3; D is unclear. The sequenced material came from naive CD8+ T cells from blood, with Jurkat cell RNA spiked in. The subset was: FACS-sorted CD8+CD4-CCR7+CD45RA+ naive T cells. The CDR3, as DNA: TGCGCCAGCAGCTTGGAAGGAATACAGCTCGGAAACACCATATATTTT. Amino acids: CASSLEGIQLGNTIYF.